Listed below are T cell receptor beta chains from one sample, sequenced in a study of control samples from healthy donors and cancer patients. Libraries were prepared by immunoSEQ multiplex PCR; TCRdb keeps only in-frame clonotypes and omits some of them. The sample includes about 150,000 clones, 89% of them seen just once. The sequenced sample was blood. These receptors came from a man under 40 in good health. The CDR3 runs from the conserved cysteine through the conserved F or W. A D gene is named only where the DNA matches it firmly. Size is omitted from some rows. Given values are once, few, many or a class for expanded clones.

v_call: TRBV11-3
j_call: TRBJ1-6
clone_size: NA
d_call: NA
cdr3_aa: CASSLNSPLHF
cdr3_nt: TGTGCCAGCAGCTTAAATTCACCCCTCCACTTT

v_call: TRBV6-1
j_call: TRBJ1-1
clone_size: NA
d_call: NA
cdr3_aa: CASSDRFGNTEAFF
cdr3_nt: TGTGCCAGCAGTGACAGGTTTGGAAACACTGAAGCTTTCTTT

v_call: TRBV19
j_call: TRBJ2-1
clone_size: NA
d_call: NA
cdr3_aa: CASTATGSPYNEQFF
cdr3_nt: TGTGCCAGTACCGCGACAGGTTCCCCCTACAATGAGCAGTTCTTC

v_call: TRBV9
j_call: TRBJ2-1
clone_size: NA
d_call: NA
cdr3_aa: CASSVGGPAYNEQFF
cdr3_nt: TGTGCCAGCAGCGTAGGAGGACCCGCCTACAATGAGCAGTTCTTC

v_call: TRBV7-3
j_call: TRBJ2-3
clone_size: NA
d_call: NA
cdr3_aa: CASSSRGASGTDTQYF
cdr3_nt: TGTGCCAGCAGCTCAAGGGGGGCTAGCGGCACAGATACGCAGTATTTT

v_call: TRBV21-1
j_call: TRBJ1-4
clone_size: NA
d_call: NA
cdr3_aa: CASSKNLEVEWYEKLFF
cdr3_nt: TGTGCCAGCAGCAAAAATCTGGAAGTCGAGTGGTATGAAAAACTGTTTTTT

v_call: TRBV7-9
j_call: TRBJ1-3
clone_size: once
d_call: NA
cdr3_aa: CASSLVLQNTIYF
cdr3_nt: TGTGCCAGCAGCTTAGTTCTGCAAAACACCATATATTTT

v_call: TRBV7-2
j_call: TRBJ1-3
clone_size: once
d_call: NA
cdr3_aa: CASSFGQGLDHTIYF
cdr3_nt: TGTGCCAGCAGCTTCGGTCAGGGACTAGACCACACCATATATTTT

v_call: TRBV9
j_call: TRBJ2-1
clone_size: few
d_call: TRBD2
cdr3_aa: CASSPRDYAEQFF
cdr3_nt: TGTGCCAGCAGCCCCCGGGACTACGCTGAGCAGTTCTTC

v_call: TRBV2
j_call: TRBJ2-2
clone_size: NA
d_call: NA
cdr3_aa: CASTGSRPNTGELFF
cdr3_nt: TGTGCCAGCACAGGATCACGACCGAACACCGGGGAGCTGTTTTTT

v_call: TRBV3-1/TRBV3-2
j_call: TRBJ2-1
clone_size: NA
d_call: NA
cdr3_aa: CASSPQGNTYNEQFF
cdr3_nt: TGTGCCAGCAGCCCCCAGGGGAACACCTACAATGAGCAGTTCTTC

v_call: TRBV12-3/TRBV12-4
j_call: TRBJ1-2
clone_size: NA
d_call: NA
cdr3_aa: CASSRGGYTF
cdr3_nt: TGTGCCAGCAGCCGCGGAGGCTACACCTTC

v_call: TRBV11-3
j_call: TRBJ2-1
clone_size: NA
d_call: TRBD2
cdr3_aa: CASSSIGTSGSGEQFF
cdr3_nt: TGTGCCAGCAGCTCGATCGGGACTAGCGGGAGTGGTGAGCAGTTCTTC

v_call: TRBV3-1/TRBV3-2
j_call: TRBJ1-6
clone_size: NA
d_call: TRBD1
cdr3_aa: CASSQQGANLGSPLHF
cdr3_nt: TGTGCCAGCAGCCAGCAGGGGGCGAACCTTGGGTCACCCCTCCACTTT

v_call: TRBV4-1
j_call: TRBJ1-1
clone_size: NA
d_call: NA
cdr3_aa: CASRGMTMNTEAFF
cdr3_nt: TGCGCCAGCAGAGGTATGACCATGAACACTGAAGCTTTCTTT

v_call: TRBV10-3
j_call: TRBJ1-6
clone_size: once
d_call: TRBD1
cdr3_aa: CAIGQGDNSPLHF
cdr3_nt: TGTGCCATTGGACAGGGAGACAATTCACCCCTCCACTTT

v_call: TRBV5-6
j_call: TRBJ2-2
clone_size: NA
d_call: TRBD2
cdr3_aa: CASSPIRTSGTGELFF
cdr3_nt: TGTGCCAGCAGCCCGATAAGGACTAGCGGGACCGGGGAGCTGTTTTTT

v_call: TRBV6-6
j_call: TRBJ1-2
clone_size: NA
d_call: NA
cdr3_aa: CASSYGQWYGYTF
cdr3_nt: TGTGCCAGCAGTTACGGGCAGTGGTATGGCTACACCTTC

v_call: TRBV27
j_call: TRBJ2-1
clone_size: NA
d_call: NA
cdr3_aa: CASSGSGWLDLSYNEQFF
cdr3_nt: TGTGCCAGCAGCGGGTCGGGTTGGCTGGACCTTTCCTACAATGAGCAGTTCTTC

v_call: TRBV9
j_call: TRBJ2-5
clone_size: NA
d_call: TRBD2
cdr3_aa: CASSPQNAGGVETQYF
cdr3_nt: TGTGCCAGCAGCCCGCAAAACGCGGGAGGGGTGGAGACCCAGTACTTC

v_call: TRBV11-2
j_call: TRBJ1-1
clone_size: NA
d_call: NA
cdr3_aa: CASSFTRNTEAFF
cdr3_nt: TGTGCCAGCAGCTTTACAAGGAACACTGAAGCTTTCTTT

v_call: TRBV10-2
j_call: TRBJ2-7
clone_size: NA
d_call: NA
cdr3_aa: CASSEVGDEQYF
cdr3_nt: TGCGCCAGTAGTGAAGTGGGCGACGAGCAGTACTTC

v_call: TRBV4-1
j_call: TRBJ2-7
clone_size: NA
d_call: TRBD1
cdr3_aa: CASSYSDRGSYEQYF
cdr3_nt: TGCGCCAGCAGCTACTCCGACAGGGGCTCCTACGAGCAGTACTTC

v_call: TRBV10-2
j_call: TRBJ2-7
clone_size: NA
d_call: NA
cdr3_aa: CATKKGSGEQYF
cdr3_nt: TGCGCCACCAAAAAGGGCTCGGGGGAGCAGTACTTC

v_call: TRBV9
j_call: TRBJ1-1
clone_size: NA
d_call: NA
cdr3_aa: CASSVGVRQVNTEAFF
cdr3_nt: TGTGCCAGCAGCGTAGGGGTGCGGCAGGTGAACACTGAAGCTTTCTTT

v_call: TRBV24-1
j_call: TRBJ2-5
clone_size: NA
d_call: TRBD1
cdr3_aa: CATSEGTGGRETQYF
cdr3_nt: TGTGCCACCAGTGAGGGGACAGGGGGCCGAGAGACCCAGTACTTC

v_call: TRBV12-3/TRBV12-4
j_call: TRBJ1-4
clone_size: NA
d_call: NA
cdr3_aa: CASSLGASSVFF
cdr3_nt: TGTGCCAGCAGTTTGGGGGCCTCGTCGGTGTTTTTT

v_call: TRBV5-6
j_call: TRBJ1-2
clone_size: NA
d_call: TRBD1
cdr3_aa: CASSAAGGKLNYGYTF
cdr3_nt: TGTGCCAGCAGCGCCGCAGGGGGAAAATTGAACTATGGCTACACCTTC

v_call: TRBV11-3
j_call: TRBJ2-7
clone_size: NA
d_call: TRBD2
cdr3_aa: CASSWGLGRSYEQYF
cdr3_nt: TGTGCCAGCAGCTGGGGACTAGGCAGATCCTACGAGCAGTACTTC

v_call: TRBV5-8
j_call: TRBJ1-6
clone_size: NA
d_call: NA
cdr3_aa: CASSLSGGNSPLHF
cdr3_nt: TGTGCCAGCAGCTTAAGTGGGGGGAATTCACCCCTCCACTTT

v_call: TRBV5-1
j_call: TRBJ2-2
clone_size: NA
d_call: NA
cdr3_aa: CASSRPEGNTGELFF
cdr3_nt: TGCGCCAGCAGCAGACCGGAAGGGAACACCGGGGAGCTGTTTTTT

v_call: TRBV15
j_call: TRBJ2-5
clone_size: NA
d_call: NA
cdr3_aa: CATSPNRGQETQYF
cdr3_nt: TGTGCCACCAGCCCAAATCGGGGCCAAGAGACCCAGTACTTC

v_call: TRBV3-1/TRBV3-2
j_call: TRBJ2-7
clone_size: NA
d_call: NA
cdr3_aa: CASSQGQGYEQYF
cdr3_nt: TGTGCCAGCAGCCAAGGCCAGGGTTACGAGCAGTACTTC

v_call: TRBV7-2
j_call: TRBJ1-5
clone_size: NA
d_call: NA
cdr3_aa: CASSLDGRHQHF
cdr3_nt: TGTGCCAGCAGCTTAGACGGGCGGCACCAGCATTTT

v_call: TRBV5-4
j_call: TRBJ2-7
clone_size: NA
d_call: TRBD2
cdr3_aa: CASSEGLAGLKSYEQYF
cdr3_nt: TGTGCCAGCAGCGAGGGACTAGCGGGACTGAAATCCTACGAGCAGTACTTC

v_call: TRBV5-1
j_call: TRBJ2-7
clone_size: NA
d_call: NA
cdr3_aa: CASSYRSSYEQYF
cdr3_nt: TGCGCCAGCAGCTACAGGAGCTCCTACGAGCAGTACTTC

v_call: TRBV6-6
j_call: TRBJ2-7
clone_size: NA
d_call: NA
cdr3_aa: CASKTTEFYEQYF
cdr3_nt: TGTGCCAGCAAAACGACAGAATTCTACGAGCAGTACTTC

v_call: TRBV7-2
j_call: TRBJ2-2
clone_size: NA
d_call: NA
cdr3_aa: CASSSLARTKNTGELFF
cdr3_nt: TGTGCCAGCAGCTCATTAGCTAGAACGAAGAACACCGGGGAGCTGTTTTTT

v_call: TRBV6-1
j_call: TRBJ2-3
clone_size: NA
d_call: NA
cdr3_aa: CASSEAAGRSDTQYF
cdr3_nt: TGTGCCAGCAGTGAAGCGGCGGGACGGTCAGATACGCAGTATTTT

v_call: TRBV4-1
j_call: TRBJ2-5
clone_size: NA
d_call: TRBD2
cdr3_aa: CASSRLAGGRGETQYF
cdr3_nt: TGCGCCAGCAGCCGACTAGCGGGAGGGCGGGGAGAGACCCAGTACTTC

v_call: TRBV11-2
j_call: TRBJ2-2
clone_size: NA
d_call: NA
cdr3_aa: CASSPGNTGELFF
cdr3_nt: TGTGCCAGCAGCCCCGGTAACACCGGGGAGCTGTTTTTT

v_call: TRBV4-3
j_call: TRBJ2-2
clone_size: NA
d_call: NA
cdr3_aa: CASSQENSIGELFF
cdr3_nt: TGCGCCAGCAGCCAAGAAAACAGTATCGGGGAGCTGTTTTTT

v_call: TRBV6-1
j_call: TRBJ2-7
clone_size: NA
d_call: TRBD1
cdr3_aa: CASSEPPGQSYEQYF
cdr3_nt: TGTGCCAGCAGTGAACCGCCGGGACAGTCCTACGAGCAGTACTTC

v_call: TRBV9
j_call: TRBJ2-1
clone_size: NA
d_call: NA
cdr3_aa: CASSDPGARGYNEQFF
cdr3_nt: TGTGCCAGCAGCGACCCGGGCGCGCGGGGTTACAATGAGCAGTTCTTC

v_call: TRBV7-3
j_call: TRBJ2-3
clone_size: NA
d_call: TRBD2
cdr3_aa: CASSLGLAGADTQYF
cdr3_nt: TGTGCCAGCAGCTTAGGACTAGCGGGTGCAGATACGCAGTATTTT

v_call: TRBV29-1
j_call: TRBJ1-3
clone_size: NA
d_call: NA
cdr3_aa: CSVEGASGNTIYF
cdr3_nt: TGCAGCGTTGAAGGGGCCTCTGGAAACACCATATATTTT

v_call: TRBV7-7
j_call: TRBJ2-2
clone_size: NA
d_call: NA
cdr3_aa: CASSRPGGGASGELFF
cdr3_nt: TGTGCCAGCAGCCGCCCTGGGGGGGGCGCTTCCGGGGAGCTGTTTTTT

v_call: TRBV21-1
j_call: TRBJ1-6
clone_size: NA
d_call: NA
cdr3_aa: CASSEGSDRTGGAGKYNSPLHF
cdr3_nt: TGTGCCAGCAGCGAAGGCTCGGACAGGACAGGGGGGGCGGGAAAATATAATTCACCCCTCCACTTT

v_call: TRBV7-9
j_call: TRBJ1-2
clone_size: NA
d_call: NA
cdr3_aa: CASSPGASANYGYTF
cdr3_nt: TGTGCCAGCAGCCCGGGAGCTTCGGCTAACTATGGCTACACCTTC

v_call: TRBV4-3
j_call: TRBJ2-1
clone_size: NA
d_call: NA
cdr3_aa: CASSQETSPRDEQFF
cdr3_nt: TGCGCCAGCAGCCAAGAGACTTCCCCACGGGATGAGCAGTTCTTC

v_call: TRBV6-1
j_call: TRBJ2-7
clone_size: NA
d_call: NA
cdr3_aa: CASSESYSVSEQYF
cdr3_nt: TGTGCCAGCAGTGAGTCCTATAGCGTTAGCGAGCAGTACTTC

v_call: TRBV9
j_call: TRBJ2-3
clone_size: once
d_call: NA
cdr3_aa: CASSSRLEVDTQYF
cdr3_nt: TGTGCCAGCAGCTCAAGACTAGAAGTAGATACGCAGTATTTT

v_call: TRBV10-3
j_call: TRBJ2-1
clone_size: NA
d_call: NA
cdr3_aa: CAISERQLGVLEQFF
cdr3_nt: TGTGCCATCAGTGAGAGGCAGCTAGGCGTTCTTGAGCAGTTCTTC

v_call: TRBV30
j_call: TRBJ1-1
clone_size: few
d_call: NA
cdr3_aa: CAWSAQRRGEAFF
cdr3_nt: TGTGCCTGGAGTGCACAAAGGAGAGGTGAAGCTTTCTTT

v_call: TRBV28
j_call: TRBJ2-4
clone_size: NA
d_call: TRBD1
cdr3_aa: CASSSRGQGAPSGIQYF
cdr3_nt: TGTGCCAGCAGCTCACGGGGACAGGGGGCTCCCTCGGGGATTCAGTACTTC

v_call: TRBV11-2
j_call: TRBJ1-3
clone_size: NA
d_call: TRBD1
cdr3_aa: CASSKTGTGDSGNTIYF
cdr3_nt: TGTGCCAGCAGCAAGACCGGGACAGGGGACTCTGGAAACACCATATATTTT

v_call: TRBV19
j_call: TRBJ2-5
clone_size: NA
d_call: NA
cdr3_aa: CASSIVQGRGEETQYF
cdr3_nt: TGTGCCAGTAGTATAGTGCAGGGGCGAGGGGAAGAGACCCAGTACTTC

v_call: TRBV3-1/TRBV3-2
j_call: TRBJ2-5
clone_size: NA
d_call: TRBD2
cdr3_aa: CASSQEVAGGRQETQYF
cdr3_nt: TGTGCCAGCAGCCAAGAAGTAGCGGGGGGGCGGCAAGAGACCCAGTACTTC